This TCR beta chain was retrieved from a study of control samples from healthy donors and cancer patients. Assay used: immunoSEQ multiplex PCR; TCRdb lists only in-frame clones, some missing. The sample contains tens of thousands of clones, around 87% of which appear only once. From germline, CDR1 is MNHEY and CDR2 SMNVEV (reference sequence). CDR3 length: 15 residues. Trimming shortened V by 5 bases and J by 1 base, and 9 bases separated the two germline ends. The specimen was PBMCs. This TCR was recovered from a woman aged 60-75 years with lung cancer. The chain combines TRBV27 with TRBJ2-6; D is unresolved. For the CDR3, the DNA is TGTGCCAGCAGTGCCACAAATTCTGGGGCCAACGTCCTGACTTTC. Translation gives CASSATNSGANVLTF.